This TCR beta chain was captured by sequencing in a study of blood T cell repertoires in COVID-19. Study-wide background: T cells, B-cell-depleted T cells, or PBMCs supplied cDNA or gDNA.

Original processing methods: Amplification of reference gene primers provided the estimated nucleated cell counts. TCRdb's copy holds only in-frame clones and misses some; the assay was immunoSEQ multiplex PCR. V and J calls and clone size come straight from that table; D and trimming were deduced from the DNA. The sample records 250,000 or so clones, 80% to 90% being singletons. V lost 5 bases to trimming and J lost 6 bases; unmatched junction nucleotides: 12. Per the germline V gene, CDR1 is SGHVS and CDR2 is FNYEAQ. The CDR3 extends over 16 amino acids. Sample: peripheral blood. The source is a woman aged 30 to 39 with active or convalescent COVID-19. The rearrangement links TRBV7-6 to TRBJ2-5, with 10 bases identical to TRBD1. The CDR3 is CASSLLTGGQGKTQYF. CDR3 nucleotide sequence: TGTGCCAGCAGCCTCCTGACAGGGGGCCAAGGAAAGACCCAGTACTTC.